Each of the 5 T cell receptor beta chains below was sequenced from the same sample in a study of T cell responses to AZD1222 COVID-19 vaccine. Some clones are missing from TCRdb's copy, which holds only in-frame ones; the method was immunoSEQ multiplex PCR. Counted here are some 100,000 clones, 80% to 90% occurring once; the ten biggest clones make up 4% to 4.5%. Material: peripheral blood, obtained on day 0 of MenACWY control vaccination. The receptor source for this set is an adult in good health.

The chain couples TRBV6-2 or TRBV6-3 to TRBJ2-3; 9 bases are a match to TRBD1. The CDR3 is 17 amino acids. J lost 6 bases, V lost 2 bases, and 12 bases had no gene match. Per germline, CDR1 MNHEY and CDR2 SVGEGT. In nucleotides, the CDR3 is TGTGCCAGCAGTTACGGGGACGGGACAGGGTCACCCGATACGCAGTATTTT. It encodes CASSYGDGTGSPDTQYF.

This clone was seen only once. The CDR3 region is CASRGQSPGYGYTF. Here the CDR3 DNA reads TGTGCCAGTAGGGGACAGTCCCCTGGGTATGGCTACACCTTC. The V call is TRBV19, the J call TRBJ1-2, with 7 positions matching TRBD1. The V segment lost 6 bases and the J segment 5 bases; nucleotides outside the gene matches: 9. The CDR3 is 14 residues long. The germline CDR1 and CDR2 sequences are LNHDA and SQIVND (reference sequence). Using reference TRBV19 and TRBJ1-2 for the parts outside the CDR3, the full variable domain is DGGITQSPKYLFRKEGQNVTLSCEQNLNHDAMYWYRQDPGQGLRLIYYSQIVNDFQKGDIAEGYSVSREKKESFPLTVTSAQKNPTAFYLCASRGQSPGYGYTFGSGTRLTVV.

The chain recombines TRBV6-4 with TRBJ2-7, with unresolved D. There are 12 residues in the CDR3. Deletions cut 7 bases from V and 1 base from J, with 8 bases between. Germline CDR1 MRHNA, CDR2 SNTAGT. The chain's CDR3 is CASTRPSYEQYF. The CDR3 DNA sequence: TGTGCCAGCACTCGCCCGTCCTACGAGCAGTACTTC.

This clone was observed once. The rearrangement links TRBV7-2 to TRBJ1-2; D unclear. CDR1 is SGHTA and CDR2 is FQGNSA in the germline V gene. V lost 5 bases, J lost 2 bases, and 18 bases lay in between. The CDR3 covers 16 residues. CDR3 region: CASSPDFLVANYGYTF. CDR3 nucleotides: TGTGCCAGCAGCCCCGACTTCCTGGTGGCCAACTATGGCTACACCTTC. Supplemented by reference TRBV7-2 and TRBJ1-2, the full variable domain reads GAGVSQSPSNKVTEKGKDVELRCDPISGHTALYWYRQSLGQGLEFLIYFQGNSAPDKSGLPSDRFSAERTGGSVSTLTIQRTQQEDSAVYLCASSPDFLVANYGYTFGSGTRLTVV.

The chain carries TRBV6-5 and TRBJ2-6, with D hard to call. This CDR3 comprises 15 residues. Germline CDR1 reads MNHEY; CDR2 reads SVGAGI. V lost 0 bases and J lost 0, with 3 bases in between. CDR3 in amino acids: CASSYSVSGANVLTF. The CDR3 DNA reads TGTGCCAGCAGTTACTCAGTCTCTGGGGCCAACGTCCTGACTTTC.